A single sample is the source of the 14 T cell receptor beta chains below, sequenced in a study of T cell responses to AZD1222 COVID-19 vaccine. Sequencing used immunoSEQ multiplex PCR; TCRdb keeps in-frame clones, though not all of them. Among approximately 50,000 clones, over 60% were seen once, and the ten largest hold over 6.5%. This specimen consisted of peripheral blood, obtained on day 0 of AZD1222 vaccination. Receptors originate from an adult in good health.

CDR3 residues: CASSPGGGLFSNQPQHF. CDR3 nucleotide sequence: TGTGCCAGCAGTCCCGGGGGCGGCTTATTTAGCAATCAGCCCCAGCATTTT. The chain has TRBV7-9 and TRBJ1-5; possibly TRBD1 for D (6 bases). In germline, CDR1 is SEHNR, CDR2 FQNEAQ (reference sequence). This CDR3 spans 17 amino acids. V lost 6 bases and J lost 0, with 18 bases in between.

The genes are TRBV28 and TRBJ1-1; TRBD1 aligns across 7 bases. This CDR3 has 15 residues. Germline-derived CDR1 and CDR2 are MDHEN and SYDVKM. V lost 7 bases and J lost 3; bases outside the gene matches: 11. CDR3 in amino acids: CASTTRGQGDTEAFF. The CDR3 region has the DNA TGTGCCAGCACCACCCGCGGGCAGGGGGACACTGAAGCTTTCTTT.

The chain employs TRBV19 and TRBJ2-1; 9 bases fit TRBD1. Germline CDR1 is LNHDA and CDR2 is SQIVND (reference sequence). V dropped 5 bases and J dropped 6; count of bases not matched to a gene: 14. CDR3 size: 17 residues. The CDR3 reads CASSPGTGTGKGNEQFF. The CDR3 DNA sequence: TGTGCCAGTAGTCCAGGGACCGGGACAGGGAAGGGCAATGAGCAGTTCTTC.

The chain has TRBV5-1 and TRBJ2-1; the match to TRBD1 covers 7 bases. Germline V gene sequence: CDR1 SGHRS, CDR2 YFSETQ. The ends lost 0 bases at V and 4 bases at J; junction bases unmatched: 4. The CDR3 runs to 15 residues. The CDR3 DNA sequence: TGCGCCAGCAGCTTGGGAACAGGGGTATACAATGAGCAGTTCTTC. Amino acids: CASSLGTGVYNEQFF.

The CDR3 DNA follows: TGTGCCAGCAGCCGGGACCTCAGCTCTGGAAACACCATATATTTT. It codes for CASSRDLSSGNTIYF. V and J are TRBV9 and TRBJ1-3, with a possible D match to TRBD1 (5 bases). Germline V CDR1 and CDR2: SGDLS, YYNGEE. There are 15 residues in the CDR3. Trimming cost V 4 bases and J 0 bases, with 11 bases left between them.

This chain joins TRBV5-5 and TRBJ2-3; 13 bases line up with TRBD2. Germline trimming cut 0 bases from V and 1 base from J; bases unmatched to any gene: 2. The CDR3 covers 17 residues. Germline CDR1 SGHKS, CDR2 YYEKEE (reference sequence). This chain's CDR3 is CASSLAGLAGGTDTQYF. The CDR3, as DNA: TGTGCCAGCAGCTTGGCTGGACTAGCGGGGGGCACAGATACGCAGTATTTT.

The rearrangement joins TRBV3-1 (or the pseudogene TRBV3-2) to TRBJ2-5; 7 bases align to TRBD2. CDR1 LGHDT and CDR2 YNNKEL come from the germline V gene (reference sequence). The CDR3 runs 14 residues. Unmatched junction bases numbered 7, after V lost 4 bases and J lost 5 bases. The CDR3 loop is CASSRREGGETQYF. CDR3 in DNA: TGTGCCAGCAGCCGTCGAGAGGGAGGGGAGACCCAGTACTTC.

This chain joins TRBV7-2 and TRBJ1-2; 8 bases are a match to TRBD1. Germline V gene sequence: CDR1 SGHTA, CDR2 FQGNSA. This CDR3 has 14 residues. Trimming removed 5 bases from V and 7 bases from J; junction bases left unmatched: 9. This CDR3 is CASSKQQGVGGYTF. The CDR3 nucleotides are TGTGCCAGCAGCAAGCAACAGGGGGTCGGTGGCTACACCTTC.

The gene calls are TRBV5-1 and TRBJ2-1; 14 bases map to TRBD2. The CDR3 covers 13 residues. Germline CDR1 SGHRS, CDR2 YFSETQ. Trimming took 3 bases from V and 10 from J; bases not matched to a gene: 0. This CDR3 reads CASSWTSGGEQFF. CDR3 coding DNA: TGCGCCAGCAGCTGGACTAGCGGGGGGGAGCAGTTCTTC.

This clone was recorded only once. This sequence joins TRBV6-5 and TRBJ1-2; 7 bases map to TRBD1. The germline CDR1 and CDR2 sequences are MNHEY and SVGAGI. This CDR3 is built from 14 residues. J lost 2 bases, V lost 8 bases, and 8 bases had no gene match. CDR3 in amino acids: CASVHRGLNYGYTF. The CDR3 region has the DNA TGTGCCAGCGTCCACAGGGGACTCAACTATGGCTACACCTTC.

By sample share, this clone is medium-sized. CDR3 bases: TGTGCCAGCAGCGTAGATAACAGGGCCACCGGGGAGCTGTTTTTT. This translates into CASSVDNRATGELFF. The chain joins TRBV9 to TRBJ2-2; a weak D match, TRBD1 (6 bases). The CDR3 consists of 15 residues. V dropped 0 bases and J dropped 4 bases, with 10 bases sitting between them. Germline V gene sequence: CDR1 SGDLS, CDR2 YYNGEE. The full variable domain, its missing parts supplied by reference TRBV9 and TRBJ2-2, is DSGVTQTPKHLITATGQRVTLRCSPRSGDLSVYWYQQSLDQGLQFLIQYYNGEERAKGNILERFSAQQFPDLHSELNLSSLELGDSALYFCASSVDNRATGELFFGEGSRLTVL.

This clone showed up just a few times. V and J are TRBV30 and TRBJ2-1; D not certain. The CDR3 totals 11 residues. The V and J ends lost 3 bases and 5 bases respectively, with 5 bases between them. Germline CDR1 reads GTSNPN; CDR2 reads SVGIG (reference sequence). The CDR3 region is CAWSPDNEQFF. CDR3 nucleotide sequence: TGTGCCTGGAGCCCAGACAATGAGCAGTTCTTC.

V and J are TRBV2 and TRBJ2-1; D call uncertain. Germline values: CDR1 SNHLY, CDR2 FYNNEI. The CDR3 loop spans 14 amino acids. V lost 1 base and J 9 bases, leaving 13 bases between the germline ends. DNA of the CDR3: TGTGCCAGCAGTGAAGTGAGGACCTCCGGTGAGCAGTTCTTC. Amino acids: CASSEVRTSGEQFF.

This chain's CDR3 is CAWSGQPNQPQHF. CDR3 bases: TGTGCCTGGAGTGGACAGCCCAATCAGCCCCAGCATTTT. J is TRBJ1-5 and V is TRBV30, with a weak D call TRBD1 (5 bases). Trimming removed 1 base from V and 3 bases from J, with 7 bases in between. The CDR3 consists of 13 residues. CDR1 GTSNPN and CDR2 SVGIG come from the germline V gene (reference sequence).